This TCR beta chain derives from a study of OX40 agonist ivuxolimab in advanced cancers. TCRdb's copy holds only in-frame clones and misses some; the assay was immunoSEQ multiplex PCR. The sample includes about 61,000 clones, about 88% of them seen just once. The CDR3 covers 15 residues. Deletions cut 3 bases from V and 0 bases from J, with 11 bases between. Germline CDR1 KGHSH, CDR2 LQKENI. This receptor was taken from an adult with an advanced solid tumor such as melanoma, head and neck, liver or kidney cancer. Sample: CD4+ or CD8+ T cells sorted from blood, taken in a trial of the OX40 agonist ivuxolimab. The chain couples TRBV18 to TRBJ1-1; a weak D match, TRBD1 (5 bases). CDR3 in DNA: TGTGCCAGCTCACCTTCCGGGACCGTGAACACTGAAGCTTTCTTT. Its protein is CASSPSGTVNTEAFF.